This entry features one TCR beta chain sequence. CDR1 and CDR2 (germline): SGHDN, FVKESK. The CDR3 loop spans 13 amino acids. V was clipped by 0 bases and J by 1 base, with 3 bases between them. The PCR was carried out with 60 Vbeta primers and 13 Jbeta primers. Using immunoSEQ multiplex PCR, the repertoire was profiled, and TCRdb retains in-frame clones only, with some absent. Counted here are around 220,000 clones, 70% to 85% occurring once; the ten biggest clones make up 0.22%. This sample is drawn from a study of cytomegalovirus exposure and HLA in healthy donors. The sequencing input was PBMCs. This clonotype was sampled from a girl aged 2 to 9 in good health and CMV-seronegative. The chain is built from TRBV14 and TRBJ1-1; D is undetermined. CDR3 bases: TGTGCCAGCAGCCAAGACAGGAACACTGAAGCTTTCTTT. Its translation is CASSQDRNTEAFF.